The 26 T cell receptor beta chains below come from one sample, sequenced in a study of blood T cells in healthy people across ages. PCR was performed a second time for 7 to 11 cycles using a sample-barcoded 5' primer and a J-beta primer mix. In TCRdb, the 5' RACE reads were re-called with MiXCR into one record per CDR3 protein. This sample has 700,000 or so distinct CDR3 sequences, with roughly 41% found just once. Sequenced material: blood. The receptors shown here come from a man of 80 years or more in good health.

This chain uses TRBV30 with TRBJ1-3; unclear D gene. This CDR3 has 11 residues. V dropped 2 bases and J dropped 4 bases, with 3 bases sitting between them. Germline CDR1 GTSNPN, CDR2 SVGIG (reference sequence). The CDR3 sequence: CAWSPGNTIYF. CDR3 bases: TGTGCCTGGAGTCCCGGAAACACCATATATTTT. The full variable domain, completed using reference TRBV30 and TRBJ1-3, is SQTIHQWPATLVQPVGSPLSLECTVEGTSNPNLYWYRQAAGRGLQLLFYSVGIGQISSEVPQNLSASRPQDRQFILSSKKLLLSDSGFYLCAWSPGNTIYFGEGSWLTVV.

The chain uses TRBV6-2 or TRBV6-3 and TRBJ1-1; no clear D. The V gene lost 5 bases and the J gene lost 12 bases, with 19 bases spanning the gap. This CDR3 is 13 amino acids long. Germline V gene data show CDR1 as MNHEY and CDR2 as SVGEGT. CDR3 sequence: CASSTSDMGETFF. The CDR3 nucleotides read TGTGCCAGCAGTACCTCTGACATGGGCGAGACTTTCTTT.

This clonotype occurred a few times. The CDR3 DNA is TGCGCCAGCAGCTTTTCGGGAGGGCCAGGAGATACGCAGTATTTT. Protein: CASSFSGGPGDTQYF. The rearrangement uses TRBV5-1 and TRBJ2-3; TRBD2 matches 8 bases. Germline CDR1 and CDR2: SGHRS and YFSETQ. CDR3 length: 15 amino acids. After removal of 2 bases from V and 5 bases from J, the junction contained 7 bases not matched to a gene.

This clonotype has a handful of counts. V is TRBV20-1 and J is TRBJ2-3; D perhaps matches TRBD2 (6 bases). The V gene lost 0 bases and the J gene lost 0 bases, with 16 bases spanning the gap. CDR1 is DFQATT, CDR2 SNEGSKA, per germline (reference sequence). This CDR3 has 17 residues. The CDR3 loop reads CSARDLYSGSSTDTQYF. CDR3 bases: TGCAGTGCTAGAGATTTGTATAGCGGATCTAGCACAGATACGCAGTATTTT.

The sample holds many counts of this clonotype. The rearrangement uses TRBV10-3 and TRBJ2-1; perhaps TRBD2 as D (5 bases). Deletions cut 2 bases from V and 7 bases from J, with 9 bases between. The germline CDR1 and CDR2 sequences are ENHRY and SYGVKD. The CDR3 extends over 13 amino acids. CDR3 in DNA: TGTGCCATCAGTGAGAGGACTCCAAATGAGCAGTTCTTC. Residues: CAISERTPNEQFF.

This sequence joins TRBV18 and TRBJ2-3; the D gene is possibly TRBD2 (6 bases). Germline V gene lookup returns CDR1 KGHSH and CDR2 LQKENI. Trimming took 3 bases from V and 4 from J, leaving 14 bases between them. This CDR3 is built from 15 residues. CDR3 DNA: TGTGCCAGCTCACCGACGACCGGGGAGGCAGATACGCAGTATTTT. Translating gives CASSPTTGEADTQYF.

The chain has TRBV19 and TRBJ1-5; tentative D call: TRBD1 (5 bases). In germline, CDR1 is LNHDA, CDR2 SQIVND (reference sequence). The V and J ends lost 3 bases and 4 bases respectively, with 16 bases between them. This CDR3 spans 16 amino acids. The CDR3 spells CASSMAPGIWNQPQHF. The CDR3 region has the DNA TGTGCCAGTAGTATGGCCCCAGGGATTTGGAATCAGCCCCAGCATTTT.

The chain is built from TRBV6-1 and TRBJ2-7; 8 positions agree with TRBD1. The CDR3 sequence is 14 residues long. Trimming took 5 bases from V and 5 from J; bases not matched to a gene: 8. The germline V gene encodes CDR1 MNHNS and CDR2 SASEGT. CDR3 DNA: TGTGCCAGCAGTTTCAGCAGGGGGCTCAACGAGCAGTACTTC. This encodes CASSFSRGLNEQYF.

The rearrangement joins TRBV20-1 to TRBJ2-1; 11 nucleotides match TRBD2. The CDR3 has 17 amino acids. With V trimmed by 4 bases and J by 0 bases, 8 bases remained unmatched. The germline V gene encodes CDR1 DFQATT and CDR2 SNEGSKA (reference sequence). Here the CDR3 reads CSAKRLAGRSSYNEQFF. The CDR3, as DNA: TGCAGTGCTAAAAGACTAGCGGGGCGGAGCTCCTACAATGAGCAGTTCTTC.

Many counts were recorded for this clonotype. This chain joins TRBV9 and TRBJ2-1, with TRBD2 matching 8 bases. V was pared by 0 bases and J by 8 bases, with 4 bases of the junction left unmatched. The CDR3 runs 14 residues. Germline lookup yields CDR1 SGDLS and CDR2 YYNGEE. The DNA of the CDR3 is TGTGCCAGCAGCGTAGCGGGGGGGCCGTATGAGCAGTTCTTC. Translated: CASSVAGGPYEQFF.

This chain uses TRBV4-3 with TRBJ2-7, with 7 bases that match TRBD1. The CDR3 is made up of 15 amino acids. J was trimmed by 2 bases and V by 0 bases; bases with no gene match: 4. The V gene's germline CDR1 is LGHNA and CDR2 YSLEER. CDR3 sequence: CASSQEDQGAYEQYF. The DNA for the CDR3 is TGCGCCAGCAGCCAAGAAGATCAGGGGGCCTACGAGCAGTACTTC.

As for this clonotype: The CDR3 ends on some other residue instead of the conserved phenylalanine or tryptophan, so this is likely a read error. The chain carries TRBV20-1 and TRBJ2-7; 8 bases match TRBD1. This CDR3 has 13 residues. The V segment lost 3 bases and the J segment 3 bases; nucleotides outside the gene matches: 4. Germline CDR1 and CDR2: DFQATT and SNEGSKA (reference sequence). The chain's CDR3 is CSASPGTGYEQYY. The CDR3 bases are TGCAGTGCTAGTCCCGGGACAGGCTACGAGCAGTACTAC.

The J gene is TRBJ2-3, the V gene TRBV24-1, with D hard to call. The CDR3 contains 17 residues. Germline V CDR1 and CDR2: KGHDR, SFDVKD. Trimming left V 4 bases short and J 0 bases short, with 16 bases between. CDR3 in DNA: TGTGCCACCAGTGACCCACCCCGGCAGGCTAGCACAGATACGCAGTATTTT. Translated, it gives CATSDPPRQASTDTQYF.

The genes are TRBV3-1 and TRBJ2-1; D is perhaps TRBD1 (5 bases). The CDR3 length is 15 residues. V shed 9 bases and J shed 5 bases, with 20 bases lying between them. Per the germline V gene, CDR1 is LGHDT and CDR2 is YNNKEL (reference sequence). CDR3 sequence reads: CARGLGPGPNNEQFF. The CDR3 DNA reads as TGTGCCAGAGGCTTGGGGCCAGGCCCCAACAATGAGCAGTTCTTC.

With regard to this clonotype: This may be a read error, as it is one base from a much larger clone. The chain uses TRBV18 and TRBJ2-1; D may be TRBD1 or TRBD2 (6 bases each). This CDR3 has 15 amino acids. CDR1 and CDR2 (germline): KGHSH, LQKENI. In DNA, the CDR3 is TGTGCCAGCTCCGACCGGGGGCACGTATACAATGAGCTGTTCTTC. This gives the protein CASSDRGHVYNELFF.

The chain combines TRBV2 with TRBJ2-7; tentative D call: TRBD2 (6 bases). The CDR3 runs to 15 residues. Between the trimmed V and J ends, which lost 5 bases and 0 bases, there was a span of 14 bases. Germline V gene data show CDR1 as SNHLY and CDR2 as FYNNEI. The CDR3 loop reads CASSRASALSYEQYF. The CDR3, as DNA: TGTGCCAGCAGTAGGGCTAGCGCCCTCTCCTACGAGCAGTACTTC.

The rearrangement uses TRBV7-2 and TRBJ2-7; the D gene is possibly TRBD1 (6 bases). This CDR3 contains 15 residues. Trimming took 4 bases from V and 3 from J, leaving 16 bases between them. CDR1 and CDR2 (germline): SGHTA, FQGNSA. The CDR3: CASSSRTAHYYEQYF. CDR3 bases: TGTGCCAGCAGCTCCCGGACAGCGCATTACTACGAGCAGTACTTC.

This clonotype was recorded a few times. A much larger clone differs by one base, so this may be a read error. The CDR3 region is CASSPLGPYNEQYF. For the CDR3, the DNA is TGTGCCAGCAGCCCGCTGGGGCCTTACAATGAGCAGTACTTC. The chain employs TRBV7-8 and TRBJ2-5; D is possibly TRBD1 (5 bases). Germline-derived CDR1 and CDR2 are SGHVS and FQNEAQ. This CDR3 region has 14 residues. Between the trimmed V and J ends, which lost 5 bases and 11 bases, there was a span of 21 bases.

This clonotype showed up many times. The chain recombines TRBV15 with TRBJ1-2; D is uncertain. V shed 0 bases and J shed 8 bases, with 13 bases lying between them. The CDR3 is 14 amino acids. The germline V gene encodes CDR1 LNHNV and CDR2 YYDKDF (reference sequence). Here the CDR3 DNA reads TGTGCCACCAGCAGAGATCTGGGGTCCCGGGGCTACACCTTC. Its protein product is CATSRDLGSRGYTF.

This clonotype appeared a few times. The J gene is TRBJ2-2, the V gene TRBV7-2; D is unresolved. Germline loops: CDR1 SGHTA, CDR2 FQGNSA. Between the trimmed V and J ends, which lost 5 bases and 0 bases, there was a span of 13 bases. The CDR3 spans 16 residues. This CDR3 is CASSPARISNTGELFF. For the CDR3, the DNA is TGTGCCAGCAGCCCTGCAAGGATTTCGAACACCGGGGAGCTGTTTTTT.

The chain carries TRBV7-2 and TRBJ2-3, with 8 bases fitting TRBD2. Germline-derived CDR1 and CDR2 are SGHTA and FQGNSA. The CDR3 consists of 17 residues. V lost 0 bases to trimming and J lost 3 bases; unmatched junction nucleotides: 8. CDR3 region: CASSLASGGAGTDTQYF. The CDR3 DNA sequence: TGTGCCAGCAGCTTAGCCTCCGGGGGGGCCGGGACAGATACGCAGTATTTT.

J is TRBJ2-1 and V is TRBV3-1; 7 bases are shared with TRBD2. V shed 7 bases, J shed 3 bases, and the junction held 9 bases outside the gene matches. Germline loops: CDR1 LGHDT, CDR2 YNNKEL (reference sequence). The CDR3 totals 15 residues. CDR3: CASNKAGSFYNEQFF. CDR3 DNA sequence: TGTGCCAGCAACAAAGCGGGGAGCTTCTACAATGAGCAGTTCTTC.

Comment on this clonotype: This may be a read error, as it is one base from a much larger clone. V is TRBV7-2 and J is TRBJ2-3; 9 nucleotides line up with TRBD2. V shed 3 bases, J shed 2 bases, and the junction held 3 bases outside the gene matches. The CDR3 loop spans 15 amino acids. Germline values: CDR1 SGHTA, CDR2 FQGNSA. The CDR3 sequence: CASSFPSGDTDTQYF. DNA of the CDR3: TGTGCCAGCAGCTTTCCTAGCGGGGACACAGATACGCAGTATTTT.

This clonotype was observed a few times. The V and J genes are TRBV28 and TRBJ2-7; 9 bases are a match to TRBD1. The CDR3 has 14 residues. Germline values: CDR1 MDHEN, CDR2 SYDVKM. V shed 10 bases and J 3 bases; nucleotides not matched to a gene: 10. This CDR3 is CATSSGTGYYEQYF. The CDR3 DNA reads as TGTGCCACCTCCTCCGGGACAGGGTACTACGAGCAGTACTTC.

This chain connects TRBV2 to TRBJ2-5; D uncertain. The CDR3 totals 11 residues. Per germline, CDR1 SNHLY and CDR2 FYNNEI. Trimming removed 5 bases at V and 9 bases at J, with 10 bases between. This chain's CDR3 is CASSPFFAQYF. The CDR3 region has the DNA TGTGCCAGCAGTCCATTCTTCGCCCAGTACTTC.

The DNA of the CDR3 is TGCGCCAGCAGCCAAGAGGCAGGGGACTCTGGGGCCAACGTCCTGACTTTC. Its translation is CASSQEAGDSGANVLTF. This chain uses TRBV4-3 with TRBJ2-6; D might be TRBD1 (6 bases). Germline CDR1 and CDR2: LGHNA and YSLEER. The CDR3 runs to 17 residues. Trimming took 0 bases from V and 0 from J, leaving 9 bases between them.